The rows below give T cell receptor beta chains drawn from one sample of a study of somatic mutations in cytotoxic T cells in rheumatoid arthritis. Repertoires were generated with immunoSEQ multiplex PCR, while TCRdb's copy carries only in-frame clones and drops some. The data hold some 16,000 clones, with approximately 78% observed a single time. The sample was CD8+ T cells sorted from blood. Receptors originate from a woman aged 50 to 60 with rheumatoid arthritis. Each CDR3 is given with its conserved first and last residue. A D gene is named only where the DNA matches it firmly. Not all rows give a size; the values are once, few, many and, for expanded clones, a class.

TGTGCCAGCAGCGTTTATTCAGGGACCCAAGAGACCCAGTACTTC | CASSVYSGTQETQYF | TRBV9 | . | TRBJ2-5 | .
TGTGCCAGCTCACCCTCCATCGAGAACACTGAAGCTTTCTTT | CASSPSIENTEAFF | TRBV18 | . | TRBJ1-1 | .
TGTGCCAGCCTGCCCGACTTGCGGCTATACAATGAGCAGTTCTTC | CASLPDLRLYNEQFF | TRBV2 | . | TRBJ2-1 | .
TGTGCCAGCAGCCCCCGCCTAGCGGGAGACCCCTACGAGCAGTACTTC | CASSPRLAGDPYEQYF | TRBV9 | . | TRBJ2-7 | TRBD2
TGTGCCAGCAGCTACGGGGCGGGGCCTCTCTACGAGCAGTACTTC | CASSYGAGPLYEQYF | TRBV7-3 | once | TRBJ2-7 | .
TGTGCCAGCTCACACGACAGGGTAGCCTACGAGCAGTACTTC | CASSHDRVAYEQYF | TRBV18 | . | TRBJ2-7 | TRBD1
TGTGCCAGCCGGCACCGAGGGGGCCTGAGTGGGGAAGCTTTCTTT | CASRHRGGLSGEAFF | TRBV27 | few | TRBJ1-1 | TRBD1
TGCGCCAGCAGCTTGCTTAACGCCGGGGACTATGGCTACACCTTC | CASSLLNAGDYGYTF | TRBV5-1 | few | TRBJ1-2 | .
TGTGCCAGCAGTCCCTCACAGGGGACAGATACGCAGTATTTT | CASSPSQGTDTQYF | TRBV27 | . | TRBJ2-3 | TRBD1
TGTGCCAGCAGCCCAGGACTGAGCTCCTACAATGAGCAGTTCTTC | CASSPGLSSYNEQFF | TRBV13 | . | TRBJ2-1 | .
TGTGCCAGCTCACCTCCATACGAGGGTATCGACACTGAAGCTTTCTTT | CASSPPYEGIDTEAFF | TRBV18 | . | TRBJ1-1 | .
TGTGCCAGCAGCGCCCCGGGACTAGCGGGGGGCGACGAGCAGTACTTC | CASSAPGLAGGDEQYF | TRBV7-9 | once | TRBJ2-7 | TRBD2
TGTGCCAGCAGAGGGGACAACTCCTACGAGCAGTACTTC | CASRGDNSYEQYF | TRBV7-9 | few | TRBJ2-7 | .